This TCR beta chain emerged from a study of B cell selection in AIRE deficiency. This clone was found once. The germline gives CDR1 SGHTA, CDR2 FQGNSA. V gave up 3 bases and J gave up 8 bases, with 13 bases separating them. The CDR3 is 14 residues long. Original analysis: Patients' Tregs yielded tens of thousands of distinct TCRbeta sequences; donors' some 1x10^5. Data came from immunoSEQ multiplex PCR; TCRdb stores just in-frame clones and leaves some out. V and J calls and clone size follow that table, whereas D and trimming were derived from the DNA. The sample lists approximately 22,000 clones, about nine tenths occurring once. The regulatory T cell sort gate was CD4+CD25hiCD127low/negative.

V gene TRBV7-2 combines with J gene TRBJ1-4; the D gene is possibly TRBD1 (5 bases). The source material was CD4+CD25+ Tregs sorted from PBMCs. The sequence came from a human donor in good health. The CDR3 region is CASSLGRVEEKLFF. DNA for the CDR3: TGTGCCAGCAGCTTGGGCAGGGTCGAAGAAAAACTGTTTTTT. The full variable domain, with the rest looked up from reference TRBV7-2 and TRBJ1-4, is GAGVSQSPSNKVTEKGKDVELRCDPISGHTALYWYRQSLGQGLEFLIYFQGNSAPDKSGLPSDRFSAERTGGSVSTLTIQRTQQEDSAVYLCASSLGRVEEKLFFGSGTQLSVL.